This TCR beta chain was obtained from a study of blood T cell repertoires in COVID-19. Study-wide background: The study drew acute and convalescent COVID-19 samples from the United States, Italy and Spain. T cells, B-cell-depleted T cells, or PBMCs provided the cDNA or gDNA that served as material.

Germline CDR1 reads KGHSH; CDR2 reads LQKENI. The CDR3 runs to 15 residues. J gave up 2 bases and V 2 bases, and 0 bases lay outside the gene matches. A word on this clone: Additional DNA sequences in this sample encode the identical CDR3.

As processed by the authors: Amplification from reference gene primers served as the basis for estimated nucleated cell counts. The table came from immunoSEQ multiplex PCR; TCRdb's copy has only in-frame clones and leaves some out. V, J and clone size reflect that table, while D and trimming were determined from the DNA. The sample lists about 170,000 clones, 65% to 85% occurring once. Sample: peripheral blood. The TCR comes from a man between 65 and 80 years old with active or convalescent COVID-19. The chain combines TRBV18 with TRBJ1-5, with 10 bases aligning to TRBD1. The CDR3 DNA sequence: TGTGCCAGCTCACCAGGGACAGGGGGCAATCAGCCCCAGCATTTT. Amino acids: CASSPGTGGNQPQHF.